This TCR beta chain is from a study of shared clonotypes between healthy human individuals. Notes on the study in general: The naive CD4 repertoires of a handful of donors were compared, and 5% to 6.5% of clonotypes were shared.

Some clones are missing from TCRdb's copy, which holds only in-frame ones; the method was immunoSEQ multiplex PCR. The table records about 2.4 million clones, 93% of them present only once. The donor population consisted of healthy HIV-negative adults with no recent acute infections or vaccinations. The ends lost 11 bases at V and 5 bases at J; junction bases unmatched: 4. The CDR3 is made up of 12 amino acids. Looked up from germline, CDR1 is MNHNY and CDR2 is SVGAGI (reference sequence). On this clone itself: Its antigen is still unknown.

The origin of this receptor is a man between 18 and 35 years old in good health. Some clones in this sample may be carry-over from other donors' samples. Material for sequencing was naive CD4+ T cells from PBMCs. Stated subset: CD45RA+ positively selected. The chain carries TRBV6-6 and TRBJ2-2; 8 nucleotides line up with TRBD1. The CDR3 loop reads CASGQATGELFF. CDR3 nucleotides: TGTGCCTCGGGACAGGCGACCGGGGAGCTGTTTTTT.